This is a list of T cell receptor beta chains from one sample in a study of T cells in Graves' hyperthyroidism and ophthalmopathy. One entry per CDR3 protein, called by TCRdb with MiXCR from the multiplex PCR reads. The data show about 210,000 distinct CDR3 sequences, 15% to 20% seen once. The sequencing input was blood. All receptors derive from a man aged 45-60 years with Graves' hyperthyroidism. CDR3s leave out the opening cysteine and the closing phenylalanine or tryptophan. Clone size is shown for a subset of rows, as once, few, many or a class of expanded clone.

ASSPIPGANTGELF	many	TRBV18
ASSLVINEQF	-	TRBV5-8
ASSPTLSSYNEQF	many	TRBV18
ASSLGREYEAF	many	TRBV7-2
ASSLESGDHSSF	-	TRBV11-2
ATSDGWDQPQH	many	TRBV24-1
SAGEAVTWGTEAF	-	TRBV20-1
ASRLTGEETQY	many	TRBV5-6
ASSFARRGGRFYGYT	many	TRBV28
ASSLSWSYFMNTEAF	many	TRBV27
ASSQTGGKETQC	-	TRBV12-3/TRBV12-4
ASGGSSYEQY	many	TRBV11-2
ASSLPDLNEKLF	many	TRBV18
ASSMVAGSYNEQF	few	TRBV19
ASGLFGGAGGFGEQF	many	TRBV12-5
ASSLDAGGAYEQY	-	TRBV11-2
ASSHSSGANVLT	-	TRBV4-1
ASSELNEQF	few	TRBV2
ASSQGNSAYEQY	many	TRBV3-1
ANSQRLAGDYNEQF	once	TRBV11-2
ASSSRLGRSEKLF	few	TRBV27
ATSDWGGRTQY	many	TRBV24-1
SADGLAANQETQY	many	TRBV29-1
ASSPTSGTGELF	-	TRBV4-1
ASSSPIHTGELF	-	TRBV11-3
ASSPGLKRDTIY	many	TRBV18
ASSQGTSGTDTQY	-	TRBV5-1
SAQGGTYEQY	-	TRBV20-1
ATSDPGQDTGELF	-	TRBV24-1
ASSQAGGRVTGELF	-	TRBV4-3
ASSPMDTEAF	many	TRBV18